The 11 T cell receptor beta chains presented below share a single source sample, sequenced in a study of blood T cell repertoires in COVID-19. Clones were sequenced by immunoSEQ multiplex PCR, and TCRdb holds only the in-frame ones, with some missing. The profile shows roughly 100,000 clones, 92% of them singletons. Source material: peripheral blood. Receptor source: a man aged 50 to 59 with active COVID-19.

V usage is TRBV7-9 and J usage is TRBJ2-7, with D maybe TRBD2 (7 bases). Germline V gene sequence: CDR1 SEHNR, CDR2 FQNEAQ (reference sequence). V lost 3 bases to trimming and J lost 4 bases, with 16 bases between them. The CDR3 loop spans 15 amino acids. CDR3 coding DNA: TGTGCCAGCAGCTTCGAAGGCGGGGGCGGATACGAGCAGTACTTC. Translated: CASSFEGGGGYEQYF.

The chain recombines TRBV7-9 with TRBJ2-1; perhaps D is TRBD1 or TRBD2 (5 bases each). With 7 bases removed from V and 8 bases from J, the gap between germline ends came to 12 bases. The V gene's germline CDR1 is SEHNR and CDR2 FQNEAQ (reference sequence). The CDR3 totals 12 residues. The chain's CDR3 is CASTGALHEQFF. CDR3 bases: TGTGCCAGCACCGGGGCTTTACATGAGCAGTTCTTC.

The rearrangement uses TRBV28 and TRBJ1-2, with D unresolved. This CDR3 region has 16 residues. V lost 7 bases, J lost 2 bases, and 20 bases lay in between. The germline V gene has CDR1 MDHEN and CDR2 SYDVKM. CDR3 in amino acids: CASISPSPAVNYGYTF. In DNA, the CDR3 is TGTGCCAGCATTTCCCCATCCCCTGCAGTCAACTATGGCTACACCTTC.

The chain is built from TRBV27 and TRBJ2-7, with TRBD2 matching over 14 bases. Trimming took 5 bases from V and 6 from J; bases not matched to a gene: 3. The length of the CDR3 is 14 residues. Germline-derived CDR1 and CDR2 are MNHEY and SMNVEV (reference sequence). CDR3 sequence (DNA): TGTGCCAGCAGTCCGGGACTAGCGGGAGTCGAGCAGTACTTC. Protein sequence: CASSPGLAGVEQYF.

This sequence joins TRBV13 and TRBJ2-3, with D maybe TRBD2 (6 bases). The CDR3 consists of 14 residues. Per germline, CDR1 PRHDT and CDR2 FYEKMQ (reference sequence). The V end lost 4 bases, the J end lost 3 bases, and 11 bases lay between the germline ends. The CDR3 loop reads CASSSREATDTQYF. The CDR3 region has the DNA TGTGCCAGCAGCTCAAGGGAGGCGACAGATACGCAGTATTTT.

This sequence joins TRBV27 and TRBJ1-1; TRBD1 might be the D (6 bases). The CDR3 extends over 14 amino acids. Trimming removed 5 bases at V and 7 bases at J, with 17 bases between. Germline V gene sequence: CDR1 MNHEY, CDR2 SMNVEV (reference sequence). The CDR3 DNA follows: TGTGCCAGCAGTACCCTAGGGAGGGGGATTGAAGCTTTCTTT. Translating gives CASSTLGRGIEAFF.

This chain connects TRBV11-2 to TRBJ2-1, with 9 bases matching TRBD2. Germline V CDR1 and CDR2: SGHAT, FQNNGV. The CDR3 consists of 17 residues. The V segment lost 5 bases and the J segment 4 bases; nucleotides outside the gene matches: 12. The CDR3 is CASSPRLLAGYYNEQFF. For the CDR3, the DNA is TGTGCCAGCAGCCCTCGTCTCCTAGCGGGGTATTACAATGAGCAGTTCTTC.

The chain joins TRBV9 to TRBJ1-5; D unresolved. V dropped 0 bases and J dropped 6 bases, with 16 bases sitting between them. This CDR3 comprises 16 residues. Germline CDR1 SGDLS, CDR2 YYNGEE. This chain's CDR3 is CASSVVLTEGGQPQHF. CDR3 DNA sequence: TGTGCCAGCAGCGTAGTCCTCACCGAAGGCGGTCAGCCCCAGCATTTT.

The rearrangement links TRBV5-4 to TRBJ2-7; 7 bases are shared with TRBD1. The junction had 1 base not matched to a gene; V was cut back by 0 bases and J by 1 base. This CDR3 is built from 14 residues. From germline, CDR1 is SGHNT and CDR2 YYREEE (reference sequence). As DNA, the CDR3 is TGTGCCAGCAGCTTGGAGGACAGGTCCTACGAGCAGTACTTC. The encoded protein is CASSLEDRSYEQYF.

The chain uses TRBV14 and TRBJ2-3; tentative D call: TRBD2 (5 bases). CDR1 is SGHDN and CDR2 is FVKESK in the germline V gene. This CDR3 has 18 residues. Trimming took 6 bases from V and 1 from J, leaving 23 bases between them. This chain's CDR3 is CASRPSLGRGWGTDTQYF. The CDR3 DNA sequence: TGTGCCAGCAGACCAAGCTTAGGTCGGGGTTGGGGCACAGATACGCAGTATTTT.

A single count supports this clone. A junction boundary mismatches the germline segment, possibly from a read error. The chain is built from TRBV20-1 and TRBJ2-7; possibly TRBD2 for D (5 bases). The V gene's germline CDR1 is DFQATT and CDR2 SNEGSKA (reference sequence). The CDR3 length is 10 residues. DNA for the CDR3: TGCAGTACTAGACGGTACGAGCAGTACTTC. Its protein product is CSTRRYEQYF.